These T cell receptor beta chains were read from a single sample in a study of T cells in tuberculosis. TCRdb's table, derived via immunoSEQ multiplex PCR, lists solely in-frame clones and lacks some. The table includes 25,000 to 35,000 clones, 80% to 95% detected once. The specimen was PBMCs. The receptors stem from a donor aged 10-30 years with latent tuberculosis or without tuberculosis infection. Some clones in this sample may be carry-over from other donors' samples. Both conserved end residues are trimmed from each CDR3. The D gene is left open where the match is weak.

>TRBD2|TRBJ2-3|TRBV2
ASSEGLAGLSDTQY
>NA|TRBJ2-4|TRBV4-1
ASSQDNGLAKNIQY
>NA|TRBJ2-1|TRBV28
ASKGGGATDNEQF
>TRBD1|TRBJ1-5|TRBV27
ASALRDRNQPQH
>NA|TRBJ2-1|TRBV4-1
ASRKTGFGNEQF
>TRBD2|TRBJ2-7|TRBV28
ASSSTSGIYEQY
>NA|TRBJ1-1|TRBV10-3
AIRGTGGDTEAF
>TRBD2|TRBJ2-7|TRBV11-2
ASSVTGTSGYEQY
>NA|TRBJ1-5|TRBV5-6
ASSLGRDQPQH
>TRBD1|TRBJ2-7|TRBV5-1
ASSSDRGILSYEQY
>NA|TRBJ2-6|TRBV28
ASSLKAGTSGANVLT
>NA|TRBJ1-3|TRBV6-1
ASSVTGYSGNTIY
>NA|TRBJ1-4|TRBV4-1
ASSLLPSVTNEKLF
>TRBD2|TRBJ2-2|TRBV11-2
ASSLLWTSGRANTGELF
>NA|TRBJ2-3|TRBV15
ATSVRTSTDTQY
>TRBD1|TRBJ1-4|TRBV5-4
ASRSGTATNEKLF
>TRBD1|TRBJ1-6|TRBV19
ASSRDSRNPNSPLH
>TRBD1|TRBJ2-7|TRBV4-1
ASSQDPRTGREQY
>TRBD1|TRBJ2-7|TRBV2
ASSARGTGVEYEQY
>TRBD2|TRBJ2-7|TRBV4-2
ASSQGTSGLSYEQY
>TRBD2|TRBJ2-1|TRBV28
ASSRTSGSNYNEQF
>NA|TRBJ1-1|TRBV6-1
ASLGMNTEAF
>NA|TRBJ2-7|TRBV4-1
ASSRLIVSYEQY
>NA|TRBJ1-1|TRBV10-2
ASSESGWDMNTEAF
>NA|TRBJ1-3|TRBV4-2
ASSQEDRGNTIY
>TRBD2|TRBJ2-3|TRBV4-1
ASSPGLGTDTQY
>NA|TRBJ1-2|TRBV29-1
SVGPGGYGYT
>TRBD2|TRBJ2-2|TRBV19
ASSLRLTSGGAIRELF
>TRBD1|TRBJ1-6|TRBV10-3
AIRDPGQINSPLH
>NA|TRBJ1-1|TRBV15
ATSGMNTEAF
>NA|TRBJ1-1|TRBV7-9
ASSLGGGGNTEAF
>NA|TRBJ1-2|TRBV27
ASSSSGFYGYT
>NA|TRBJ2-1|TRBV11-3
ASSGYDTWQGGSNEQF
>NA|TRBJ2-2|TRBV11-2
ASSLGGDHTGELF
>NA|TRBJ1-2|TRBV2
ASVSNYGYT
>NA|TRBJ2-7|TRBV2
ARKADSTYEQY
>NA|TRBJ1-2|TRBV30
AWSVKPVGYT
>TRBD1|TRBJ2-5|TRBV6-6
ASGLPGQGGETQY
>NA|TRBJ1-2|TRBV19
ASSIELGGPAIANYGYT
>TRBD2|TRBJ2-2|TRBV5-1
ASRRTSGGTGELF
>NA|TRBJ1-2|TRBV30
AWSVESSGGGYT
>NA|TRBJ1-6|TRBV27
ARPRLRGREATGDSPLH
>TRBD1|TRBJ2-7|TRBV28
ASSFSGQASYEQY
>NA|TRBJ1-1|TRBV10-2
ASSESRLGAPEAF
>TRBD1|TRBJ1-1|TRBV5-1
ASSLQGQGSEAF
>NA|TRBJ1-1|TRBV2
ASGTLNTEAF
>NA|TRBJ2-1|TRBV19
ASSPAYIGNNEQF
>NA|TRBJ1-1|TRBV5-4
ASSLMKSGNTEAF
>NA|TRBJ1-2|TRBV25-1
ASSALLEGYT
>TRBD1|TRBJ2-1|TRBV30
AWIPGQGSDEQF
>NA|TRBJ1-2|TRBV5-1
ASSLGGQFSNYGYT